This T cell receptor beta chain emerged from a study of cytomegalovirus exposure and HLA in healthy donors. Findings and limits, study-wide: Fewer N-insertions than the roughly 670-donor mean were reportedly shown by an Asian-associated ancestry cluster in a later analysis. A cluster of highly shared sequence variants was likely a sequencing artifact. It was taken for granted in presence/absence analyses that sequencing depth across donors was roughly uniform.

The CDR3 length is 15 residues. The V and J ends lost 5 bases and 0 bases respectively, with 10 bases between them. Germline V lookup: CDR1 SEHNR, CDR2 FQNEAQ (reference sequence). This clone was recorded once. Its specificity is not known. Amplification used 60 Vbeta primers and 13 Jbeta primers. Here immunoSEQ multiplex PCR was the method, and the copy in TCRdb shows in-frame clones only, minus some. The data show about 200,000 clones, 82% seen once. The specimen was PBMCs. The chain recombines TRBV7-9 with TRBJ2-2; perhaps TRBD1 as D (5 bases). The TCR sequence derives from a woman aged 40 to 50 in good health and CMV-seronegative. CDR3 sequence (DNA): TGTGCCAGCAGCATACAGGCACCGAACACCGGGGAGCTGTTTTTT. Protein product: CASSIQAPNTGELFF.